The source of this T cell receptor (beta chain) is a study of T-cell reconstitution after alpha-beta-depleted transplantation in children. Study-wide points: TCRbeta diversity was high at day 60 in some patients (a result of surviving recipient T cells and thymic progenitors). Reported findings indicate that, about two months after transplant, alpha-beta T cells came from several hundred expanded clones, which were derived from non-depleted graft cells. One year post-transplant, T-cell counts and diversity were largely derived from T cells produced anew.

The CDR3 covers 16 residues. Germline V gene sequence: CDR1 SNHLY, CDR2 FYNNEI. V trimming: 4 bases; J trimming: 4 bases; junction bases outside the gene matches: 10. Unique molecular identifiers were incorporated when the TCRbeta library was constructed. In TCRdb, the PCR reads were re-called with MiXCR into one record per CDR3 protein. The sample gives tens of thousands of distinct CDR3 sequences, 7.5% to 10% of which show up once; 25% to 30% is in the top ten. This clonotype was observed a few times. What it recognizes is unknown. The J gene is TRBJ2-3, the V gene TRBV2, with 8 bases matching TRBD2. Sample: PBMCs, mostly from graft donor cells, taken 60 days after TCRalphabeta/CD19-depleted stem cell transplant. This sequence was found in a male patient between 2 and 9 years old who had a stem cell transplant for chronic granulomatous disease, so the T cells may come from the graft donor. The CDR3 nucleotides read TGTGCCAGCAGTGTTAGGGCGGGAGGAGCGTCAGATACGCAGTATTTT. It translates to CASSVRAGGASDTQYF.